This TCR beta chain appears in the sequencing data of a study of CD8 T cells in ankylosing spondylitis. Study-wide findings and caveats: Some of the motif variants had earlier been found in reactive arthritis patients' fluid and blood. Characteristic of ankylosing spondylitis blood, it appeared, was a TCR beta motif comprising about eight highly homologous variants. The study looked at matched synovial fluid samples from ankylosing spondylitis patients. Disease-linked clones were reported to be significantly enriched there.

Quantitative 5'-RACE with molecular barcodes was used to make the TCR beta libraries. Each CDR3 protein gets one entry after TCRdb re-called the 5' RACE reads with MiXCR. The profile shows more than 650,000 distinct CDR3 sequences, about 10% of them singletons. This clonotype was recorded a few times. Antigen: not known. The source is a male donor with ankylosing spondylitis. Sequencing used blood, either unsorted or a sorted T cell fraction (not recorded which).

The CDR3 sequence is CSARDHHMNTEAFF. The DNA for the CDR3 is TGCAGTGCTAGGGATCACCACATGAACACTGAAGCTTTCTTT. The J gene is TRBJ1-1, the V gene TRBV20-1; no clear D. This CDR3 has 14 amino acids. The V gene lost 3 bases and the J gene lost 0 bases, with 11 bases spanning the gap. Germline V lookup: CDR1 DFQATT, CDR2 SNEGSKA (reference sequence).